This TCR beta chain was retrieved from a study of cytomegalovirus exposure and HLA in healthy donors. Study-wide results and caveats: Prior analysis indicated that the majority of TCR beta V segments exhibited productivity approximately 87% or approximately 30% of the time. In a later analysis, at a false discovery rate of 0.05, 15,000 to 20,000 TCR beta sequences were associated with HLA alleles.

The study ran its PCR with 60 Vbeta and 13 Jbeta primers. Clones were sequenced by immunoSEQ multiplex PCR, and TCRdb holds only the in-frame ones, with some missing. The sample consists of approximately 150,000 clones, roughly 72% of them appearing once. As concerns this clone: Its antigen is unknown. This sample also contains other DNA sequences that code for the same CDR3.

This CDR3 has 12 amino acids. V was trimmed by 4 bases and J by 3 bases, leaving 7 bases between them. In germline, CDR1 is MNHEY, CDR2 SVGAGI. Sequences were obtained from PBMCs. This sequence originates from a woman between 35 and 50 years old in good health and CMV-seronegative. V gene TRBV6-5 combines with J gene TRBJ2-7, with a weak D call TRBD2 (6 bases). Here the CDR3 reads CASSLGGYEQYF. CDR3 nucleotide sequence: TGTGCCAGCAGTTTGGGGGGCTACGAGCAGTACTTC.